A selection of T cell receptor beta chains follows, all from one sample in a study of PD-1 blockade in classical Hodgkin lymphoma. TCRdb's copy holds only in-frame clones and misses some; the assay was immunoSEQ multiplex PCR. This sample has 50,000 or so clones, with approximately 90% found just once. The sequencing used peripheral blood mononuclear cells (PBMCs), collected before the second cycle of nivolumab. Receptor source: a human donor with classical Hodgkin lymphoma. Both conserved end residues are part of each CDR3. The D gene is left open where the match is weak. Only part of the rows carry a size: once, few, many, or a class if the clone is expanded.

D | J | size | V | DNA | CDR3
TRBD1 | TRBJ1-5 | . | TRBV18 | TGTGCCAGCTCACCACAACCAGGGGGCCTCAATCAGCCCCAGCATTTT | CASSPQPGGLNQPQHF
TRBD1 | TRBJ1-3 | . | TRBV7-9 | TGTGCCAGCAGTTCCCGGGACAGCAGAAAAGGAAACACCATATATTTT | CASSSRDSRKGNTIYF
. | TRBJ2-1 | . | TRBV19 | TGTGCCAGTAGTACCAAGGGGTATCGAATTAATGAGCAGTTCTTC | CASSTKGYRINEQFF
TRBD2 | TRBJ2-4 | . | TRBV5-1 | TGCGCCAGCAGCCCCCGGGAGGGGGAAAACATTCAGTACTTC | CASSPREGENIQYF
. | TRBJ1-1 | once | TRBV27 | TGTGCCAGCATCGGCACTGAAGCTTTCTTT | CASIGTEAFF
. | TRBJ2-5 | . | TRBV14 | TGTGCCAGCAGCCAAGAGTTCATAGAGACCCAGTACTTC | CASSQEFIETQYF
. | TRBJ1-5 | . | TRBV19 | TGTGCCAGCCTCAGGCAAGGCAATAGCAATCAGCCCCAGCATTTT | CASLRQGNSNQPQHF
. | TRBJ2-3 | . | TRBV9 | TGTGCCAGCAGCGTAGAGCCTGGACAAAGCACAGATACGCAGTATTTT | CASSVEPGQSTDTQYF
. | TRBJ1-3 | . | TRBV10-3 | TGTGCCATCAGTGAGTCAAGTCAGGGAGCGGGAAACACCATATATTTT | CAISESSQGAGNTIYF
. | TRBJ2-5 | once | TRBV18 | TGTGCCAGCTCACCACAGGTGGGGCCCCAAGAGACCCAGTACTTC | CASSPQVGPQETQYF
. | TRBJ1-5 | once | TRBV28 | TGTGCCAGCAGCCTACCGACCCCCGACAGCAGCCTTCATAGCAATCAGCCCCAGCATTTT | CASSLPTPDSSLHSNQPQHF
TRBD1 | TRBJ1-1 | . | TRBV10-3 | TGTGCCATCAGTGCCCCGGGACAGGGGGCAACTGAAGCTTTCTTT | CAISAPGQGATEAFF
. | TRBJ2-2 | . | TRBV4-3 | TGCGCCAGCAGCCAAGAATTAGGTGGCACCGGGGAGCTGTTTTTT | CASSQELGGTGELFF
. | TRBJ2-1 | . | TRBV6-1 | TGTGCCAGCAGTGAAAGGGGGGCAGGGGAAATTTACAATGAGCAGTTCTTC | CASSERGAGEIYNEQFF
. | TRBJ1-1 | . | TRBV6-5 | TGTGCCAGCAGTTACTCAGGGGAAGACACTGAAGCTTTCTTT | CASSYSGEDTEAFF
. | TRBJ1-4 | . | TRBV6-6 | TGTGCCAGCAGTTGGGAAAACGGGGTTGATGAAAAACTGTTTTTT | CASSWENGVDEKLFF
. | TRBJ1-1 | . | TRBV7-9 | TGTGCCAGCAGCTTCTACTACGTCCCAAGCGGGCCAAATGAAGCTTTCTTT | CASSFYYVPSGPNEAFF
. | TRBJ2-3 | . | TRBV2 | TGTGCCTGTTCAGGGCCAGATACGCAGTATTTT | CACSGPDTQYF
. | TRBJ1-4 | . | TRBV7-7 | TGTGCCAGCAGCGCCGACAGTAATGAAAAACTGTTTTTT | CASSADSNEKLFF
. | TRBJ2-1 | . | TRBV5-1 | TGCGCCAGCAGCACATCCAGGGGTTTCGGCAATGAGCAGTTCTTC | CASSTSRGFGNEQFF
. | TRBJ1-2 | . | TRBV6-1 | TGTGCCAGCAGTGAATCCCGACGGCACACCTTC | CASSESRRHTF
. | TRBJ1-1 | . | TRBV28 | TGTGCCAGCAGCCCACCCCGTGGGGGGTTAACTGAAGCTTTCTTT | CASSPPRGGLTEAFF
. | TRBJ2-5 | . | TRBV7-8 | TGTGCCATCGGAGGGGGGCGAGAGACCCAGTACTTC | CAIGGGRETQYF
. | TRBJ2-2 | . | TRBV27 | TGTGCCAGCAGTTCTCCGGGACCCAAGACCGGGGAGCTGTTTTTT | CASSSPGPKTGELFF
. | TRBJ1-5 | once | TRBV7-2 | TGTGCCAGCAGACGAACTCCAGGGGTCGATCAGCCCCAGCATTTT | CASRRTPGVDQPQHF
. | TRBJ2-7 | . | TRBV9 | TGTGCCAGCAGCGTAGCGCGGACTAACTACGAGCAGTACTTC | CASSVARTNYEQYF
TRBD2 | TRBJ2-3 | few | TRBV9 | TGTGCCAGCAGCGATATGAGCGGGAGTGGGGAGGATACGCAGTATTTT | CASSDMSGSGEDTQYF